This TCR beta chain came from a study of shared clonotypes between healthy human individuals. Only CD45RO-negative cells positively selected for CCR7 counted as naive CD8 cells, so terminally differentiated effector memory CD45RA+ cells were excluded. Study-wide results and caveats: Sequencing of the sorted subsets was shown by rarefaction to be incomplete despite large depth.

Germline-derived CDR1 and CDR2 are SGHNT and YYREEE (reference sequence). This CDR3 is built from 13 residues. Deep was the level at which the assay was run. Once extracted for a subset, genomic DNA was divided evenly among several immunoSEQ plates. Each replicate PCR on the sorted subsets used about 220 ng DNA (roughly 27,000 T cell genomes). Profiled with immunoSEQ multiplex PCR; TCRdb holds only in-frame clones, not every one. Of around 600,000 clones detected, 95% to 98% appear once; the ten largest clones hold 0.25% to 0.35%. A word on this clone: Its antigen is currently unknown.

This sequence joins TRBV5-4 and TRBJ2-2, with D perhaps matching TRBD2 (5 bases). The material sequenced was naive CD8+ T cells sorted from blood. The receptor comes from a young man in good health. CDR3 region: CAFTGANTGELFF. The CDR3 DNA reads TGTGCGTTCACCGGGGCGAACACCGGGGAGCTGTTTTTT.